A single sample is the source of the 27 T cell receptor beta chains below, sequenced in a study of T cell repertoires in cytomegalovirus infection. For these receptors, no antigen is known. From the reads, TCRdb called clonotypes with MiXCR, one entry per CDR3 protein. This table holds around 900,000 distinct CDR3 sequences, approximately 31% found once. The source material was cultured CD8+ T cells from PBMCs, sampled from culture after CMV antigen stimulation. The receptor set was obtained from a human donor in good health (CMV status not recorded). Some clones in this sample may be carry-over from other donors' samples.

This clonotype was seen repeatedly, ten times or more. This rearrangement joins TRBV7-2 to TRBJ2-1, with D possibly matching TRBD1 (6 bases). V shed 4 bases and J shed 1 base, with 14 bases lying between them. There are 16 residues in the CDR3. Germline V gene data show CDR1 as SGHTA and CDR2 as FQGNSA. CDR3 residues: CASSSGVGQSYNEQFF. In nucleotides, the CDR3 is TGTGCCAGCAGCTCCGGGGTGGGACAATCCTACAATGAGCAGTTCTTC.

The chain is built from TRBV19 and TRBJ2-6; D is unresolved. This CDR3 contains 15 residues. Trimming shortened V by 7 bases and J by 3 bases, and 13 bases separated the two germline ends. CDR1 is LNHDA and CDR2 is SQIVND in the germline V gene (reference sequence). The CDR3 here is CASMDRINGANVLTF. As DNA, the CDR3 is TGTGCCAGTATGGACCGCATAAATGGGGCCAACGTCCTGACTTTC.

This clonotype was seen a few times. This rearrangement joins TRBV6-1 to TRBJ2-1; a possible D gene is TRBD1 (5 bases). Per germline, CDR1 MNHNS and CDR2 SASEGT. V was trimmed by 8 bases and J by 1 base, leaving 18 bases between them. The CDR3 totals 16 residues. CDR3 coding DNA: TGTGCCAGCGACGGACGGACAACTCTTTCCTACAATGAGCAGTTCTTC. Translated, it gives CASDGRTTLSYNEQFF.

CDR3: CASSHNLAGGRGTGELFF. CDR3 DNA sequence: TGTGCCAGCAGCCATAACCTAGCGGGGGGTCGAGGCACCGGGGAGCTGTTTTTT. This chain uses TRBV7-6 with TRBJ2-2; 11 nucleotides agree with TRBD2. CDR3 length: 18 amino acids. The J segment lost 4 bases and the V segment lost 5 bases, leaving 12 bases of the junction unmatched. Germline V gene sequence: CDR1 SGHVS, CDR2 FNYEAQ. Looking up the rest from reference TRBV7-6 and TRBJ2-2 gives the full variable domain: GAGVSQSPRYKVTKRGQDVALRCDPISGHVSLYWYRQALGQGPEFLTYFNYEAQQDKSGLPNDRFSAERPEGSISTLTIQRTEQRDSAMYRCASSHNLAGGRGTGELFFGEGSRLTVL.

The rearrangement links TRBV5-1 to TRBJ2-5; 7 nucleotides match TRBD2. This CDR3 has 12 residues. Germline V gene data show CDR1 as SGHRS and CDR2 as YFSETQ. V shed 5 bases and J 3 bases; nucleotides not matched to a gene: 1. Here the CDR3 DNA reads TGCGCCAGCAGGGGGGGGGAAGAGACCCAGTACTTC. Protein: CASRGGEETQYF.

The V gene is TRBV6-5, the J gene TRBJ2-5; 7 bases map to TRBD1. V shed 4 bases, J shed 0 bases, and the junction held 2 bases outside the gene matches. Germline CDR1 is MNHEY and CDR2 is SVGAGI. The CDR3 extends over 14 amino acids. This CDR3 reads CASSWGQNQETQYF. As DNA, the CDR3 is TGTGCCAGCAGTTGGGGACAGAACCAAGAGACCCAGTACTTC.

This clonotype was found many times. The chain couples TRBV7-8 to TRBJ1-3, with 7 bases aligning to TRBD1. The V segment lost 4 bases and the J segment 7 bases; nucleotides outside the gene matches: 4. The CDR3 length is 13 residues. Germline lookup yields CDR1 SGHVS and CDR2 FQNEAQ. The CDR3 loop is CASSSGTANTIYF. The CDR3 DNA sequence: TGTGCCAGCAGCTCGGGGACAGCCAACACCATATATTTT. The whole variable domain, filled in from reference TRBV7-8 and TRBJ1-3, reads GAGVSQSPRYKVAKRGQDVALRCDPISGHVSLFWYQQALGQGPEFLTYFQNEAQLDKSGLPSDRFFAERPEGSVSTLKIQRTQQEDSAVYLCASSSGTANTIYFGEGSWLTVV.

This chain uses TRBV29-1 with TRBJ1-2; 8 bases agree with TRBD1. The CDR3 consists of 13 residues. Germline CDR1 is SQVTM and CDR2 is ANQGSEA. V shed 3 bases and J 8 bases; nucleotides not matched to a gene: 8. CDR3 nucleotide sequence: TGCAGCGTTGAGGACAGGGCCAACTGGGGCTACACCTTC. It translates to CSVEDRANWGYTF.

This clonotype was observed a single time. The CDR3 bases are TGTGCCAGCAATCTAACAGGGGGGAAATCACCCCTCCACTTT. Its translation: CASNLTGGKSPLHF. The J gene is TRBJ1-6, the V gene TRBV27, with 8 bases fitting TRBD1. This CDR3 is 14 amino acids long. Germline CDR1 is MNHEY and CDR2 is SMNVEV (reference sequence). The V gene end was trimmed by 7 bases and the J gene end by 10 bases; junction bases not matched to a gene: 9.

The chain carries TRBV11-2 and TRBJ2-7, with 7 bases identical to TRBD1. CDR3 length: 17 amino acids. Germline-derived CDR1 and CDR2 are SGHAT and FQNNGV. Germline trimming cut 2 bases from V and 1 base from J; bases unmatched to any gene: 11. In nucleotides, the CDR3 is TGTGCCAGCAGCTTACGGACGTCAGGGGGTGATTCCTACGAGCAGTACTTC. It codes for CASSLRTSGGDSYEQYF. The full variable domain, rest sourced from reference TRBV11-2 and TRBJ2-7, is EAGVAQSPRYKIIEKRQSVAFWCNPISGHATLYWYQQILGQGPKLLIQFQNNGVVDDSQLPKDRFSAERLKGVDSTLKIQPAKLEDSAVYLCASSLRTSGGDSYEQYFGPGTRLTVT.

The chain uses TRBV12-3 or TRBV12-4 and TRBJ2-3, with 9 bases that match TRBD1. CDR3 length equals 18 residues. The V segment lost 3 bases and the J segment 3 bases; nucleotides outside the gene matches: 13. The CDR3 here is CASSFIARRTGATDTQYF. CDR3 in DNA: TGTGCCAGCAGTTTCATCGCACGGAGGACAGGGGCTACAGATACGCAGTATTTT.

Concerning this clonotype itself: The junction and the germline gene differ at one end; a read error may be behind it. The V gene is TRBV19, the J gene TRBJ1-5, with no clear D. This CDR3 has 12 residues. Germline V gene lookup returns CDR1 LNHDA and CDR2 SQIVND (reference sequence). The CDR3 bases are TGTGTCAGTAAGGAGGATAATCAGCCCCAGCATTTT. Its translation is CVSKEDNQPQHF. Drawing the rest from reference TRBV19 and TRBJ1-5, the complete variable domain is DGGITQSPKYLFRKEGQNVTLSCEQNLNHDAMYWYRQDPGQGLRLIYYSQIVNDFQKGDIAEGYSVSREKKESFPLTVTSAQKNPTAFYLCVSKEDNQPQHFGDGTRLSIL.

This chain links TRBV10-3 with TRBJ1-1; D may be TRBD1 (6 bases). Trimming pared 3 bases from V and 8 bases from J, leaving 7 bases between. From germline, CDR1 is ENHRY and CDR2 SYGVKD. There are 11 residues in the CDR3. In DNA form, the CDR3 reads TGTGCCATCAGTGATGGGACAGAAGCTTTCTTT. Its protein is CAISDGTEAFF.

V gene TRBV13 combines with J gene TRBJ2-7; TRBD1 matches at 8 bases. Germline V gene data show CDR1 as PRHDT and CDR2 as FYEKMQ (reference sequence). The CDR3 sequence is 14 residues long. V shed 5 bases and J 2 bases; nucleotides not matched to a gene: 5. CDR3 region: CASSTHRGTYEQYF. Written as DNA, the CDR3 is TGTGCCAGCAGCACCCACAGGGGGACCTACGAGCAGTACTTC. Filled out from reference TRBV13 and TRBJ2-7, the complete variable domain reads AAGVIQSPRHLIKEKRETATLKCYPIPRHDTVYWYQQGPGQDPQFLISFYEKMQSDKGSIPDRFSAQQFSDYHSELNMSSLELGDSALYFCASSTHRGTYEQYFGPGTRLTVT.

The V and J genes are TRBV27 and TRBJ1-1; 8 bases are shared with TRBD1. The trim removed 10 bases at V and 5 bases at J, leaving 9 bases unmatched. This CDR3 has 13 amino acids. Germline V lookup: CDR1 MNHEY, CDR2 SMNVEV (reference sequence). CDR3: CATSGGAGTEAFF. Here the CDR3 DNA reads TGTGCCACCTCAGGGGGCGCCGGTACTGAAGCTTTCTTT.

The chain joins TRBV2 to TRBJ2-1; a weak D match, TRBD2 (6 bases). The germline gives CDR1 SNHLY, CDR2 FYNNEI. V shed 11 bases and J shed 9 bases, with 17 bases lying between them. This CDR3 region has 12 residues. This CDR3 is CAGRRERVEQFF. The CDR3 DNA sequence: TGTGCCGGACGGAGGGAGAGGGTTGAGCAGTTCTTC.

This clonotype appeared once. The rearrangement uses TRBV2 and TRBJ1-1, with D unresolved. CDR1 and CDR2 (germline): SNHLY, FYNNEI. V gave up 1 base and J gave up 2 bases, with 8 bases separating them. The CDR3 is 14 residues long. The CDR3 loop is CASSEGLGNTEAFF. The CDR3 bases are TGTGCCAGCAGTGAAGGCCTGGGAAACACTGAAGCTTTCTTT.

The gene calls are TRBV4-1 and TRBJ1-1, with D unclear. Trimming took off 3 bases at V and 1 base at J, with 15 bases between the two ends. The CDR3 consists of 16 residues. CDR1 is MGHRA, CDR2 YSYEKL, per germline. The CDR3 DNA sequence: TGCGCCAGCAGCCAGGAGGGCCTCCGACAGAACACTGAAGCTTTCTTT. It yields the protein CASSQEGLRQNTEAFF.

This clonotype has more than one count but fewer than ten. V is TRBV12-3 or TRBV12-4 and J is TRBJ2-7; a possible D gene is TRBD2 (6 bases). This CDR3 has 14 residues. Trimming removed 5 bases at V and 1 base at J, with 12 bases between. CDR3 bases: TGTGCCAGCAGTCCCGAGGACTATTCCTACGAGCAGTACTTC. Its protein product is CASSPEDYSYEQYF.

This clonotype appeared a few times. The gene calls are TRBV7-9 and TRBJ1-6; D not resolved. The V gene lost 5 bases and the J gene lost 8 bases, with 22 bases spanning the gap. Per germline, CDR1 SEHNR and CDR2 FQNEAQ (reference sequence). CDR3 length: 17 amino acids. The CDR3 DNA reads TGTGCCAGCAGCCAAGAGATAGACCCTAAAGGGTATTCACCCCTCCACTTT. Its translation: CASSQEIDPKGYSPLHF. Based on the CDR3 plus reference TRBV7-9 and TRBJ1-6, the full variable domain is DTGVSQNPRHKITKRGQNVTFRCDPISEHNRLYWYRQTLGQGPEFLTYFQNEAQLEKSRLLSDRFSAERPKGSFSTLEIQRTEQGDSAMYLCASSQEIDPKGYSPLHFGNGTRLTVT.

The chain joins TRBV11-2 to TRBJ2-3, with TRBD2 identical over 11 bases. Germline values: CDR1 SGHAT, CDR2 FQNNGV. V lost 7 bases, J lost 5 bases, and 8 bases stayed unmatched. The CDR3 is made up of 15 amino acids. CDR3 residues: CASTLAGGRLDTQYF. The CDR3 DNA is TGTGCCAGCACCCTAGCGGGGGGCCGATTAGATACGCAGTATTTT.

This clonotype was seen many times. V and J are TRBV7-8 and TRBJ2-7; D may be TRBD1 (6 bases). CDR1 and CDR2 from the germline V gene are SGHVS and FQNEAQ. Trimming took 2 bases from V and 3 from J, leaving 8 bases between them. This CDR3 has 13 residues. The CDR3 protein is CASSLRTVYEQYF. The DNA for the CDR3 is TGTGCCAGCAGCTTACGGACAGTCTACGAGCAGTACTTC.

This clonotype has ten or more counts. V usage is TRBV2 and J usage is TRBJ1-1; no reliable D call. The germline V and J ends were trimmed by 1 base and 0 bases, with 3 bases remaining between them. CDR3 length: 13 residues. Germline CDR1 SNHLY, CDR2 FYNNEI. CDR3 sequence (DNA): TGTGCCAGCAGTGAAGATGTGAACACTGAAGCTTTCTTT. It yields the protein CASSEDVNTEAFF.

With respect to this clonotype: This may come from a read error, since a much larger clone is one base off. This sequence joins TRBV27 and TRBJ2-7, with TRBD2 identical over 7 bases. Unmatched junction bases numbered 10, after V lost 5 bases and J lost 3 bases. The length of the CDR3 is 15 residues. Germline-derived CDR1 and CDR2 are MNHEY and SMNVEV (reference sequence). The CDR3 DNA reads TGTGCCAGCAGTCCCGGACTAGTGGGGAGCTACGAGCAGTACTTC. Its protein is CASSPGLVGSYEQYF.

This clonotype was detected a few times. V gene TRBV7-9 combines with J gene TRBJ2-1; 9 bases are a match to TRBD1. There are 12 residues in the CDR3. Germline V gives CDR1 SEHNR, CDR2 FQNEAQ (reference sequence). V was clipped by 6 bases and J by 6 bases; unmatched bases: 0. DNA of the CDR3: TGTGCCAGCAGACAGGGGGCCAATGAGCAGTTCTTC. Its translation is CASRQGANEQFF.

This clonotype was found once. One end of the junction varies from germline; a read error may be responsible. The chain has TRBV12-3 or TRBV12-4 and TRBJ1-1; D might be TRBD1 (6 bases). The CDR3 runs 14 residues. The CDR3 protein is CASSFLQGDTKAFF. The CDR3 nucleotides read TGTGCCAGCAGTTTCTTACAGGGAGACACTAAAGCTTTCTTT.

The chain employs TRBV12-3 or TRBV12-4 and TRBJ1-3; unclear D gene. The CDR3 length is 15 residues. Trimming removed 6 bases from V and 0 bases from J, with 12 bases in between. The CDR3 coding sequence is TGTGCCAGCAGGAAGACGGAGAGCTCTGGAAACACCATATATTTT. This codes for CASRKTESSGNTIYF.